The sequence of this T cell receptor (beta chain) was determined in a study of regulatory T cells in long-lasting Graves disease. Study-wide context: Prior antithyroid drug treatment in newly diagnosed Graves' patients lasted under 3 months. Notes on the study in general: Relative to new patients (roughly 970), persistent patients exhibited greater sharing of public clonotypes (about 3,000).

Per germline, CDR1 KGHSH and CDR2 LQKENI. This CDR3 has 14 residues. The V end was cut by 0 bases, the J end by 9 bases, with 13 bases between. Time point reported: newly diagnosed GD, antithyroid drugs for less than 3 months. From RNA extracted from PBMCs, the TCR library was made. Graves' disease diagnosis was established per American Thyroid Association guidelines. Sequencing libraries for TCR beta were prepared with iRepertoire HTBI primers and Arm-PCR of CDR3 regions. TCRdb recomputed calls from the multiplex PCR reads with MiXCR, one row per CDR3 protein. The data contain 250,000 to 400,000 distinct CDR3 sequences, about 20% of them singletons. This clonotype was observed many times. Antigen specificity is unknown.

The rearrangement joins TRBV18 to TRBJ2-3; no firm D call. Sequencing used peripheral blood mononuclear cells (PBMCs), obtained at new diagnosis, from a patient treated with antithyroid drugs. The sequence was obtained from a female donor with Graves disease. The CDR3 nucleotides read TGTGCCAGCTCACCACCGGGTGTTTCAAGAACGCAGTATTTT. Its protein product is CASSPPGVSRTQYF.